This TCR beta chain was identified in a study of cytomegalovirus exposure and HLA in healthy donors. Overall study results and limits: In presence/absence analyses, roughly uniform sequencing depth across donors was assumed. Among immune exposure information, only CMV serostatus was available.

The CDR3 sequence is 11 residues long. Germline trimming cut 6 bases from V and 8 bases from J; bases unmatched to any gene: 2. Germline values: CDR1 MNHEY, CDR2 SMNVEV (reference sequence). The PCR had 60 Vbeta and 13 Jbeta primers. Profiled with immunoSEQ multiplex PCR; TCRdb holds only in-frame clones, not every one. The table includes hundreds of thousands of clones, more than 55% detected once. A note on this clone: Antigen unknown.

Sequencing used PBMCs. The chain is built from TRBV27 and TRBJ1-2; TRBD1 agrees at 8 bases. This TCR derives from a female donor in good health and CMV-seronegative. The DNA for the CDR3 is TGTGCCAGCAGCAGGGGGCTGGGCTACACCTTC. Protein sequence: CASSRGLGYTF.